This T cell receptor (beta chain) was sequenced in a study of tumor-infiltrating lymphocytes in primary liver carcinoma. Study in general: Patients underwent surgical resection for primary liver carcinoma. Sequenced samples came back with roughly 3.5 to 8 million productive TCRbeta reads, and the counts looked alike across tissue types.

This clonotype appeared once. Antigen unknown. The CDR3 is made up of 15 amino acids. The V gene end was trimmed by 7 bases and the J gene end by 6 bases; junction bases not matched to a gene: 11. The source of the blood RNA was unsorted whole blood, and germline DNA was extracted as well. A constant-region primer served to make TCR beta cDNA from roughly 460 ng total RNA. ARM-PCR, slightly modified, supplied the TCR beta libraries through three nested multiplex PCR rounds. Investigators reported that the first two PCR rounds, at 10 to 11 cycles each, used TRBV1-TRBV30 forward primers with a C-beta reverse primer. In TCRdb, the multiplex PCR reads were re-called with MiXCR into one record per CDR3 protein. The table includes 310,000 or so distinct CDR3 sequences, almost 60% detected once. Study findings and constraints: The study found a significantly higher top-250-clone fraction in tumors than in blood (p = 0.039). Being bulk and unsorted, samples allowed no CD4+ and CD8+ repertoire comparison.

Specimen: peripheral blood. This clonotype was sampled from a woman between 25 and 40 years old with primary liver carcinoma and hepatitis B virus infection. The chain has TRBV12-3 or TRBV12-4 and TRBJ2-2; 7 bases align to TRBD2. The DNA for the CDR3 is TGTGCCAGCACCCAAAGCGGGAAGGCATCCGGGGAGCTGTTTTTT. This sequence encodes CASTQSGKASGELFF.